The rows below give T cell receptor beta chains drawn from one sample of a study of T cells in Graves' hyperthyroidism and ophthalmopathy. TCRdb re-analysed the multiplex PCR reads in MiXCR, keeping a single row per CDR3 protein. The data show some 760,000 distinct CDR3 sequences, around 15% seen once. The specimen sequenced was blood. All receptors come from a young woman with Graves' hyperthyroidism. CDR3s include the opening cysteine and the closing phenylalanine or tryptophan. Each record gives: CDR3 protein, CDR3 DNA, V gene, clone size, D gene, J gene. A D gene is named only where the DNA matches it firmly. Only some rows state a clone size, as once, few, many or a class for expanded clones.

CDR3 protein: CASSLNSGGGGQPQHF
CDR3 DNA: TGTGCCAGCAGTTTAAACAGCGGCGGGGGCGGTCAGCCCCAGCATTTT
V gene: TRBV12-3/TRBV12-4
clone size: many
D gene: NA
J gene: TRBJ1-5

CDR3 protein: CASSISRGKPEAFF
CDR3 DNA: TGTGCCAGTAGTATTTCCAGGGGGAAACCTGAAGCTTTCTTT
V gene: TRBV19
clone size: NA
D gene: TRBD1
J gene: TRBJ1-1

CDR3 protein: CASSFTSTGVRGLNEQFF
CDR3 DNA: TGTGCCAGCAGTTTCACGTCAACAGGGGTCAGAGGACTCAATGAGCAGTTCTTC
V gene: TRBV27
clone size: NA
D gene: TRBD1
J gene: TRBJ2-1

CDR3 protein: CASSFLPTGNTEAFF
CDR3 DNA: TGTGCCAGCAGCTTCCTCCCGACAGGGAACACTGAAGCTTTCTTT
V gene: TRBV6-5
clone size: few
D gene: NA
J gene: TRBJ1-1

CDR3 protein: CSARVPSSTDTQYF
CDR3 DNA: TGCAGTGCTAGAGTCCCGTCTAGCACAGATACGCAGTATTTT
V gene: TRBV20-1
clone size: many
D gene: NA
J gene: TRBJ2-3

CDR3 protein: CASSLGLQNTEAFF
CDR3 DNA: TGTGCCAGCAGTCTGGGACTCCAGAACACTGAAGCTTTCTTT
V gene: TRBV28
clone size: NA
D gene: NA
J gene: TRBJ1-1

CDR3 protein: CSAGSGRSSYNEQFF
CDR3 DNA: TGCAGTGCGGGTAGCGGTAGAAGCTCCTACAATGAGCAGTTCTTC
V gene: TRBV20-1
clone size: few
D gene: NA
J gene: TRBJ2-1

CDR3 protein: CSARDRGSAGYEQYF
CDR3 DNA: TGCAGTGCTAGAGATCGAGGAAGTGCCGGCTACGAGCAGTACTTC
V gene: TRBV20-1
clone size: many
D gene: NA
J gene: TRBJ2-7

CDR3 protein: CASRELGTYSYNEQFF
CDR3 DNA: TGTGCCAGCAGGGAGCTGGGGACTTACTCCTACAATGAGCAGTTCTTC
V gene: TRBV6-2/TRBV6-3
clone size: few
D gene: NA
J gene: TRBJ2-1

CDR3 protein: CASGQGLNSGNTIYF
CDR3 DNA: TGTGCCAGTGGCCAGGGCTTAAACTCTGGAAACACCATATATTTT
V gene: TRBV19
clone size: NA
D gene: NA
J gene: TRBJ1-3

CDR3 protein: CASSQPPGLGPETQYF
CDR3 DNA: TGTGCCAGCAGCCAACCACCGGGACTAGGACCAGAGACCCAGTACTTC
V gene: TRBV3-1
clone size: many
D gene: TRBD2
J gene: TRBJ2-5

CDR3 protein: CASSLVSGKAEQFF
CDR3 DNA: TGCGCCAGCAGCTTGGTTAGCGGGAAGGCTGAGCAGTTCTTC
V gene: TRBV5-1
clone size: many
D gene: TRBD2
J gene: TRBJ2-1

CDR3 protein: CASSAENLYEQYF
CDR3 DNA: TGTGCCAGCAGTGCGGAAAATCTCTACGAGCAGTACTTC
V gene: TRBV2
clone size: many
D gene: NA
J gene: TRBJ2-7

CDR3 protein: CASGSREWGEQFF
CDR3 DNA: TGCGCCAGCGGGAGCAGGGAGTGGGGTGAGCAGTTCTTC
V gene: TRBV5-1
clone size: many
D gene: NA
J gene: TRBJ2-1

CDR3 protein: CATGRQGAYEQYF
CDR3 DNA: TGTGCCACAGGACGCCAGGGAGCCTACGAGCAGTACTTC
V gene: TRBV10-3
clone size: few
D gene: NA
J gene: TRBJ2-7

CDR3 protein: CATSDSPWTGTGELFF
CDR3 DNA: TGTGCCACCAGTGATTCCCCATGGACAGGGACCGGGGAGCTGTTTTTT
V gene: TRBV24-1
clone size: few
D gene: TRBD1
J gene: TRBJ2-2

CDR3 protein: CSAREGGVGEKLFF
CDR3 DNA: TGCAGTGCCAGAGAAGGGGGCGTCGGTGAAAAACTGTTTTTT
V gene: TRBV20-1
clone size: many
D gene: TRBD1
J gene: TRBJ1-4

CDR3 protein: CASSPRPQETQYF
CDR3 DNA: TGTGCCAGCTCACCACGGCCTCAAGAGACCCAGTACTTC
V gene: TRBV18
clone size: many
D gene: NA
J gene: TRBJ2-5

CDR3 protein: CSARVLGQDFSGELFF
CDR3 DNA: TGCAGTGCTAGAGTACTGGGACAGGATTTTTCCGGGGAGCTGTTTTTT
V gene: TRBV20-1
clone size: few
D gene: TRBD1
J gene: TRBJ2-2

CDR3 protein: CASSLGADSYEQYF
CDR3 DNA: TGTGCCAGCAGCCTGGGAGCGGACTCCTACGAGCAGTACTTC
V gene: TRBV3-1
clone size: many
D gene: NA
J gene: TRBJ2-7

CDR3 protein: CASSRSGITGELFF
CDR3 DNA: TGCGCCAGCAGCCGCAGCGGGATCACCGGGGAGCTGTTTTTT
V gene: TRBV14
clone size: NA
D gene: TRBD2
J gene: TRBJ2-2

CDR3 protein: CASSRTGSPEAFF
CDR3 DNA: TGTGCCAGCAGCCGGACAGGGAGCCCTGAAGCTTTCTTT
V gene: TRBV27
clone size: NA
D gene: TRBD1
J gene: TRBJ1-1

CDR3 protein: CAWSTAWVENEQFF
CDR3 DNA: TGTGCCTGGAGTACCGCGTGGGTCGAGAATGAGCAGTTCTTC
V gene: TRBV30
clone size: many
D gene: NA
J gene: TRBJ2-1

CDR3 protein: CASDRVGEQFF
CDR3 DNA: TGTGCCAGCGACAGGGTCGGTGAGCAGTTCTTC
V gene: TRBV11-2
clone size: NA
D gene: TRBD1
J gene: TRBJ2-1

CDR3 protein: CSARVGRNNSPLHF
CDR3 DNA: TGCAGTGCTAGAGTAGGGAGGAATAATTCACCCCTCCACTTT
V gene: TRBV20-1
clone size: few
D gene: NA
J gene: TRBJ1-6

CDR3 protein: CASSSGQPYGYTF
CDR3 DNA: TGTGCCAGCAGTTCCGGACAGCCCTATGGCTACACCTTC
V gene: TRBV27
clone size: NA
D gene: NA
J gene: TRBJ1-2

CDR3 protein: CASRPGVTLTGELFF
CDR3 DNA: TGTGCCAGCCGCCCCGGGGTTACCCTCACCGGGGAGCTGTTTTTT
V gene: TRBV6-1
clone size: NA
D gene: NA
J gene: TRBJ2-2

CDR3 protein: CASSPPVLSTDTQYF
CDR3 DNA: TGTGCCAGCAGCCCCCCGGTACTCTCCACAGATACGCAGTATTTT
V gene: TRBV28
clone size: many
D gene: NA
J gene: TRBJ2-3

CDR3 protein: CASSYWSSGGFRNNEQFF
CDR3 DNA: TGTGCCAGTAGTTACTGGAGTAGCGGGGGATTCCGTAACAATGAGCAGTTCTTC
V gene: TRBV19
clone size: NA
D gene: TRBD2
J gene: TRBJ2-1

CDR3 protein: CASSSGTSALGETQYF
CDR3 DNA: TGTGCCAGCTCATCGGGGACTTCGGCCTTGGGAGAGACCCAGTACTTC
V gene: TRBV18
clone size: NA
D gene: NA
J gene: TRBJ2-5

CDR3 protein: CASSPPIGVESYEQYF
CDR3 DNA: TGTGCCAGCAGCCCCCCAATAGGGGTGGAAAGCTACGAGCAGTACTTC
V gene: TRBV7-2
clone size: many
D gene: NA
J gene: TRBJ2-7

CDR3 protein: CASSQDPGDHEQYF
CDR3 DNA: TGCGCCAGCAGCCAAGATCCAGGGGACCACGAGCAGTACTTC
V gene: TRBV4-1
clone size: many
D gene: NA
J gene: TRBJ2-7